This T cell receptor beta chain was recorded in a study of shared T cell receptors in the human thymus. The method was immunoSEQ multiplex PCR; TCRdb's version includes in-frame clones alone and lacks a portion of them. The table includes about 380,000 clones, around 93% detected once. V dropped 2 bases and J dropped 6; count of bases not matched to a gene: 10. CDR1 and CDR2 (germline): SGHVS, FQNEAQ. The length of the CDR3 is 17 residues. Source material: thymocytes. V is TRBV7-8 and J is TRBJ2-2; the match to TRBD1 covers 9 bases. This clonotype originated in a human donor. This CDR3 is CASSLHGTGLEAGELFF. CDR3 in DNA: TGTGCCAGCAGCTTACACGGGACAGGGCTTGAGGCCGGGGAGCTGTTTTTT.